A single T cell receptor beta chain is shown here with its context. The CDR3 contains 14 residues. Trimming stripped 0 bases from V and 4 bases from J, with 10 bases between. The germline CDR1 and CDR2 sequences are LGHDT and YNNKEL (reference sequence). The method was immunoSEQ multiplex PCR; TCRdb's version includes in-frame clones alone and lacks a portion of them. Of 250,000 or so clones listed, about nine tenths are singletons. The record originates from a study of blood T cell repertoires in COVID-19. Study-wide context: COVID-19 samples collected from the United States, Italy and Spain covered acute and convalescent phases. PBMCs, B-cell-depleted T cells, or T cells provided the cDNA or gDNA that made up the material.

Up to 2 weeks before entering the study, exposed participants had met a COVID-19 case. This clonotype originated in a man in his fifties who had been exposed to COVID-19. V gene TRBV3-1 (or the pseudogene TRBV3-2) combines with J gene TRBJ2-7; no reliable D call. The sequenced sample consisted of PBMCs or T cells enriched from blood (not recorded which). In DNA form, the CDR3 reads TGTGCCAGCAGCCAAGATTGGGCAGAATACGAGCAGTACTTC. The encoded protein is CASSQDWAEYEQYF.